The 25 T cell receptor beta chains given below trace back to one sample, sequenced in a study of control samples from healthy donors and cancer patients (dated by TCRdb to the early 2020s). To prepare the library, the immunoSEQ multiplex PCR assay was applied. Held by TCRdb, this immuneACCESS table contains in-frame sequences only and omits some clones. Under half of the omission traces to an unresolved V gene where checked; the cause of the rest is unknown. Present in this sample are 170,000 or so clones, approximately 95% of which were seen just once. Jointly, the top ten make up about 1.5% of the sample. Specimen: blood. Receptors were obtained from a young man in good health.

In DNA form, the CDR3 reads TGTGCCAGCAGACCTGAAGCGGGGGGCCAGGGTGAGCAGTTCTTC. It specifies CASRPEAGGQGEQFF. V gene TRBV6-4 combines with J gene TRBJ2-1; 9 positions match TRBD2. This CDR3 comprises 15 residues. Germline values: CDR1 MRHNA, CDR2 SNTAGT. V was pared by 6 bases and J by 9 bases, with 12 bases of the junction left unmatched.

The CDR3 coding sequence is TGTGCCAGCACTTCCCCGACTACCGGGACAGGAAATTCACCCCTCCACTTT. Protein product: CASTSPTTGTGNSPLHF. The chain carries TRBV2 and TRBJ1-6; TRBD1 aligns across 8 bases. The junction had 15 bases not matched to a gene; V was cut back by 7 bases and J by 7 bases. The CDR3 extends over 17 amino acids. The germline CDR1 and CDR2 sequences are SNHLY and FYNNEI.

The chain's CDR3 is CAWSARETNEKLFF. For the CDR3, the DNA is TGTGCCTGGAGTGCCAGGGAGACCAATGAAAAACTGTTTTTT. V gene TRBV30 combines with J gene TRBJ1-4, with D possibly matching TRBD1 (5 bases). Germline values: CDR1 GTSNPN, CDR2 SVGIG (reference sequence). The length of the CDR3 is 14 residues. V was cut by 1 base and J by 5 bases, with 11 bases left in between.

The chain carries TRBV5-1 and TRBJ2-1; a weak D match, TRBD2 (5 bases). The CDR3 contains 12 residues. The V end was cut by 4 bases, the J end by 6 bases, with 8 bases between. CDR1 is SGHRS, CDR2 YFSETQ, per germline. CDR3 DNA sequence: TGCGCCAGCAGCCCGGAGGCCAATGAGCAGTTCTTC. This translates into CASSPEANEQFF. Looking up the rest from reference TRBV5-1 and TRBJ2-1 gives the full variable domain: KAGVTQTPRYLIKTRGQQVTLSCSPISGHRSVSWYQQTPGQGLQFLFEYFSETQRNKGNFPGRFSGRQFSNSRSEMNVSTLELGDSALYLCASSPEANEQFFGPGTRLTVL.

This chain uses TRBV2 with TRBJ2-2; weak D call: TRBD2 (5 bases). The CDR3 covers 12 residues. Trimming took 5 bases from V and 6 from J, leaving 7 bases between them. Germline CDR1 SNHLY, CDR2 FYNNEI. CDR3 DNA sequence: TGTGCCAGCAGTCGGACTGCCGGGGAGCTGTTTTTT. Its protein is CASSRTAGELFF.

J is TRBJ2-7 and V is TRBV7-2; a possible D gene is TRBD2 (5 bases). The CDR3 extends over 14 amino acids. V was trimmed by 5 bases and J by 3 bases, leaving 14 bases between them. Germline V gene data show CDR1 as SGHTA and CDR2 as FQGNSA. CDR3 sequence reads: CASSPLAGYYEQYF. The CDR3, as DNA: TGTGCCAGCAGCCCCTTGGCGGGTTACTACGAGCAGTACTTC.

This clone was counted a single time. The CDR3 DNA is TGTGCCAGCACTTCAGGCAGGGGGCCAAGTCAGCCCCAGCATTTT. Translating it yields CASTSGRGPSQPQHF. The genes are TRBV28 and TRBJ1-5, with 8 bases fitting TRBD1. The V segment lost 7 bases and the J segment 6 bases; nucleotides outside the gene matches: 11. The CDR3 loop spans 15 amino acids. Germline V lookup: CDR1 MDHEN, CDR2 SYDVKM.

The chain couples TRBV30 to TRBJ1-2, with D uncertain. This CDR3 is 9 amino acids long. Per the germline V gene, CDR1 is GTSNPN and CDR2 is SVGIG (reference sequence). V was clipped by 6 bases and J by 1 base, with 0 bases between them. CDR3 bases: TGTGCCTGTAACTATGGCTACACCTTC. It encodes CACNYGYTF.

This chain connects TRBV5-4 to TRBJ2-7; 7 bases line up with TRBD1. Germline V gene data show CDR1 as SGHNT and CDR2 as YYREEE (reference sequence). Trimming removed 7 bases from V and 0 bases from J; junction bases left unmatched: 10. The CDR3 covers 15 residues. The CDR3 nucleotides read TGTGCCAGCGCACGCGGACAGGACAGCTCCTACGAGCAGTACTTC. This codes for CASARGQDSSYEQYF.

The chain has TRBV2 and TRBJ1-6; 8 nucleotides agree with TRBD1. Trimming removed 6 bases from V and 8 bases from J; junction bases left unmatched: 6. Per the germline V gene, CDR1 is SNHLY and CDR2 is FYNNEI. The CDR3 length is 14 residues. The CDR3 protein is CASRGQGKDSPLHF. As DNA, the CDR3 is TGTGCCAGCAGAGGACAGGGAAAGGATTCACCCCTCCACTTT.

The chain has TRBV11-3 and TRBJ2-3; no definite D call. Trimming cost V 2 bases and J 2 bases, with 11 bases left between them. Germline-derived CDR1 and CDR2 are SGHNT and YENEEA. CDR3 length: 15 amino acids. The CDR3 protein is CASSLRHSDTDTQYF. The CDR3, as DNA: TGTGCCAGCAGCTTAAGGCACAGCGACACAGATACGCAGTATTTT.

CDR3 protein: CASSLAPGGLNTEAFF. The DNA for the CDR3 is TGCGCCAGCAGCTTGGCCCCAGGGGGCCTGAACACTGAAGCTTTCTTT. The chain couples TRBV5-1 to TRBJ1-1; 8 bases agree with TRBD1. V dropped 0 bases and J dropped 0; count of bases not matched to a gene: 4. The CDR3 totals 16 residues. The germline CDR1 and CDR2 sequences are SGHRS and YFSETQ.

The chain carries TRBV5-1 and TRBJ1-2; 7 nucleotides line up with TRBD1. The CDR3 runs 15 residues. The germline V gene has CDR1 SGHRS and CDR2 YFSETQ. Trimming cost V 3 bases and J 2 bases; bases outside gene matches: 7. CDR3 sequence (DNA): TGCGCCAGCAGCTCCGGGGACAGTCGGAACTATGGCTACACCTTC. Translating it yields CASSSGDSRNYGYTF. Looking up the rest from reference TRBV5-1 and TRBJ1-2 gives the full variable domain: KAGVTQTPRYLIKTRGQQVTLSCSPISGHRSVSWYQQTPGQGLQFLFEYFSETQRNKGNFPGRFSGRQFSNSRSEMNVSTLELGDSALYLCASSSGDSRNYGYTFGSGTRLTVV.

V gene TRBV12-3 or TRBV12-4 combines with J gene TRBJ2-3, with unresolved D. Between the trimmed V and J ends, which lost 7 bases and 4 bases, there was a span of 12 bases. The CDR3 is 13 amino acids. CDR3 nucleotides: TGTGCCAGCACCGCACGCACCCCAGATACGCAGTATTTT. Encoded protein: CASTARTPDTQYF.

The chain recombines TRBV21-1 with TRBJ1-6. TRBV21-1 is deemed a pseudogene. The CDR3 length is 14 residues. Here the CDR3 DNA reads TGTGCCAGCAGTACGGGCCAAGGGAATTCACCCCTCCACTTT. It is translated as CASSTGQGNSPLHF.

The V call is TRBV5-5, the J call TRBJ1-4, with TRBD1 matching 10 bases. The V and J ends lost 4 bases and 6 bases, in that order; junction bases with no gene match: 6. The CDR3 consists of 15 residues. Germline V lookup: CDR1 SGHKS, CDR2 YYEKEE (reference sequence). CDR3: CASSLDRGEDEKLFF. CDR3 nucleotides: TGTGCCAGCAGCCTGGACAGGGGGGAGGATGAAAAACTGTTTTTT.

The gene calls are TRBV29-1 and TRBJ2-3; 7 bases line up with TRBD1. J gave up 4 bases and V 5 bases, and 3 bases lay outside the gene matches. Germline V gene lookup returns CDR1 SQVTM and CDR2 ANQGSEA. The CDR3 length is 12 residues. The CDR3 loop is CSVHRGADTQYF. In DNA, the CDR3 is TGCAGCGTTCACAGGGGAGCAGATACGCAGTATTTT.

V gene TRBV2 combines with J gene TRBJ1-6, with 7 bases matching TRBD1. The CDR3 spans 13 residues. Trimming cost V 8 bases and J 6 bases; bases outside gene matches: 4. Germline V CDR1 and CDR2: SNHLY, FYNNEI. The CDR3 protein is CASEDRFNSPLHF. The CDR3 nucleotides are TGTGCCAGCGAGGACAGGTTTAATTCACCCCTCCACTTT.

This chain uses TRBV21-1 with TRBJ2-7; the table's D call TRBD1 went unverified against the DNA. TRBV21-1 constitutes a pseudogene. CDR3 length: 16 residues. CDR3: CASSKLRDRVNYEQYF. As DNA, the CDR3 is TGTGCCAGCAGCAAACTACGGGACAGGGTCAACTACGAGCAGTACTTC.

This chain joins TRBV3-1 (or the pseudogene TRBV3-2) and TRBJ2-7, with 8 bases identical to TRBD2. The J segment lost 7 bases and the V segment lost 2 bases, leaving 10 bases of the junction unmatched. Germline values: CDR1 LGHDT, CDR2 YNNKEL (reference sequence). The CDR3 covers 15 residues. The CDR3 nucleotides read TGTGCCAGCAGCCAATCGGGAGGGGGAACGGGGGAGCAGTACTTC. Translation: CASSQSGGGTGEQYF.

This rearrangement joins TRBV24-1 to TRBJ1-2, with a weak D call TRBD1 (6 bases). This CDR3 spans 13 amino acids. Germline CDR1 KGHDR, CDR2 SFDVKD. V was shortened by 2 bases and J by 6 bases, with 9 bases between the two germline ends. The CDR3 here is CATSDSNRDGYTF. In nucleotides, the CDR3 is TGTGCCACCAGTGATTCGAACAGGGATGGCTACACCTTC.

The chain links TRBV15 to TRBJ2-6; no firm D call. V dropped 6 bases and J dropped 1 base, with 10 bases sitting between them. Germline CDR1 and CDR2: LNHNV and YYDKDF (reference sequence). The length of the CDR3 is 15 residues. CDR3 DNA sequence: TGTGCCACCAGTAGACACCAATCTGGGGCCAACGTCCTGACTTTC. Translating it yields CATSRHQSGANVLTF. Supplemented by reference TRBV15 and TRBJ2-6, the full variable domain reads DAMVIQNPRYQVTQFGKPVTLSCSQTLNHNVMYWYQQKSSQAPKLLFHYYDKDFNNEADTPDNFQSRRPNTSFCFLDIRSPGLGDTAMYLCATSRHQSGANVLTFGAGSRLTVL.

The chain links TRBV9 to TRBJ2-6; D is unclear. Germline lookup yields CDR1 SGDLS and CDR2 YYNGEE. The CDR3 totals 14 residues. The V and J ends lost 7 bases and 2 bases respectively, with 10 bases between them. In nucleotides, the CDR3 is TGTGCCAGCGGGTCGAGCCCTGGGGCCAACGTCCTGACTTTC. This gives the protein CASGSSPGANVLTF. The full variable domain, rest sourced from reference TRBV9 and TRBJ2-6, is DSGVTQTPKHLITATGQRVTLRCSPRSGDLSVYWYQQSLDQGLQFLIQYYNGEERAKGNILERFSAQQFPDLHSELNLSSLELGDSALYFCASGSSPGANVLTFGAGSRLTVL.

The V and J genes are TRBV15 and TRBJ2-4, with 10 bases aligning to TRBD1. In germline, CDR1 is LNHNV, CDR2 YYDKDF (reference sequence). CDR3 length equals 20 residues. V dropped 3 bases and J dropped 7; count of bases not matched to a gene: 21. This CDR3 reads CATSSFSDPDRGGVGNIQYF. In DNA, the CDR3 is TGTGCCACCAGCAGTTTCTCGGACCCGGACAGGGGGGGAGTAGGTAACATTCAGTACTTC.

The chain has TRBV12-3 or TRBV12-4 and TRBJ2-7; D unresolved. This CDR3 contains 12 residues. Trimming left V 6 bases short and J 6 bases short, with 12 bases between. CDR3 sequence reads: CASSSDEAEQYF. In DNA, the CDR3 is TGTGCCAGCAGCTCCGACGAGGCCGAGCAGTACTTC.